The 6 T cell receptor beta chains below come from one sample, sequenced in a study of CD8 T cells in ankylosing spondylitis. TCRdb re-called the 5' RACE reads with MiXCR, one entry per CDR3 protein. The profile shows tens of thousands of distinct CDR3 sequences, approximately 2.6% of them singletons. Source material: blood, either unsorted or a sorted T cell fraction (not recorded which). All receptors come from a male donor with ankylosing spondylitis or in good health (not recorded which).

This clonotype was seen ten or more times. The V gene is TRBV9, the J gene TRBJ2-5, with 7 bases aligning to TRBD1. Germline trimming cut 2 bases from V and 5 bases from J; bases unmatched to any gene: 12. The CDR3 covers 16 residues. Germline values: CDR1 SGDLS, CDR2 YYNGEE. In DNA, the CDR3 is TGTGCCAGCAGCGTGGGACCGACAGGGAGTTCTGAGACCCAGTACTTC. Translating it yields CASSVGPTGSSETQYF.

This clonotype was detected many times. The chain couples TRBV9 to TRBJ2-1, with TRBD2 matching over 10 bases. Germline V gives CDR1 SGDLS, CDR2 YYNGEE. J lost 9 bases, V lost 0 bases, and 12 bases had no gene match. CDR3 length: 17 residues. CDR3 DNA sequence: TGTGCCAGCAGCGTAGGGCTAGCGGGAGTGGGGAGTGGTGAGCAGTTCTTC. Its protein is CASSVGLAGVGSGEQFF.

The sample holds many counts of this clonotype. This chain joins TRBV9 and TRBJ2-1; D tentatively reads TRBD1 or TRBD2 (5 bases each). V was trimmed by 0 bases and J by 4 bases, leaving 11 bases between them. The length of the CDR3 is 15 residues. The germline V gene has CDR1 SGDLS and CDR2 YYNGEE. In DNA form, the CDR3 reads TGTGCCAGCAGCGTAGTTTCAGGGACGTACAATGAGCAGTTCTTC. It yields the protein CASSVVSGTYNEQFF.

This clonotype was picked up many times. V and J are TRBV9 and TRBJ2-2; TRBD2 matches at 12 bases. Losses at the gene ends were 4 bases for V and 8 bases for J; bases not matched to a gene: 12. The CDR3 consists of 17 residues. Germline CDR1 SGDLS, CDR2 YYNGEE. The CDR3 bases are TGTGCCAGCAGCCAATATTCTAGCGGGAGGGATTCTGGGGAGCTGTTTTTT. Protein sequence: CASSQYSSGRDSGELFF.

This clonotype was counted a few times. The chain couples TRBV9 to TRBJ2-2, with D possibly being TRBD2 (5 bases). The germline V gene encodes CDR1 SGDLS and CDR2 YYNGEE. This CDR3 spans 16 amino acids. With 4 bases removed from V and 0 bases from J, the gap between germline ends came to 13 bases. The CDR3 nucleotides are TGTGCCAGCAGCCCCCCTAGCCCTGCGAACACCGGGGAGCTGTTTTTT. Protein product: CASSPPSPANTGELFF. Drawing the rest from reference TRBV9 and TRBJ2-2, the complete variable domain is DSGVTQTPKHLITATGQRVTLRCSPRSGDLSVYWYQQSLDQGLQFLIQYYNGEERAKGNILERFSAQQFPDLHSELNLSSLELGDSALYFCASSPPSPANTGELFFGEGSRLTVL.

This clonotype was seen many times. CDR3 sequence (DNA): TGTGCCAGCAGCGTTGGGATGATCACAGATACGCAGTATTTT. Translation gives CASSVGMITDTQYF. The chain joins TRBV9 to TRBJ2-3; D uncertain. The germline V and J ends were trimmed by 2 bases and 2 bases, with 9 bases remaining between them. The CDR3 consists of 14 residues. Germline CDR1 and CDR2: SGDLS and YYNGEE.